These 10 T cell receptor beta chains were all obtained from the same sample, sequenced in a study of molecular identifiers for immune sequencing clone quantification (dated by TCRdb to 2016 to 2019). Library generation was performed with PCR. The data were produced on a NextSeq 500. In-frame beta chains were kept once TCRdb had trimmed the public reads at Q25 with fastp and called clones with MiXCR. Identical CDR3 proteins give one entry, which carries the most common genes and DNA. This sample lists about 510,000 distinct CDR3 sequences; roughly 25% were detected once. Around 0.78% of the sample goes to the ten largest clones. The sample taken for sequencing was naive CD8+ T cells from blood, with Jurkat cell RNA spiked in. In the paper's terms, the cell subset or site label means: FACS-sorted CD8+CD4-CCR7+CD45RA+ naive T cells. Receptors originate from a human donor in good health. Some libraries in this study had Jurkat cell RNA spiked in.

This chain joins TRBV4-1 and TRBJ1-6, with 7 bases that match TRBD1. CDR3 length: 15 amino acids. After removal of 3 bases from V and 7 bases from J, the junction contained 6 bases not matched to a gene. Looked up from germline, CDR1 is MGHRA and CDR2 is YSYEKL. The DNA for the CDR3 is TGCGCCAGCAGCCAGACAGGGCTAACCAATTCACCCCTCCACTTT. Its translation is CASSQTGLTNSPLHF.

This clonotype was picked up many times. The chain couples TRBV11-2 to TRBJ2-3; TRBD2 matches at 8 bases. Germline V CDR1 and CDR2: SGHAT, FQNNGV. The CDR3 covers 16 residues. Trimming at V came to 3 bases and at J to 1 base, leaving 6 bases not matched to a gene. The CDR3 spells CASSFWSGGGTDTQYF. CDR3 DNA sequence: TGTGCCAGCAGCTTCTGGAGCGGGGGAGGCACAGATACGCAGTATTTT.

The table lists this clonotype with many counts. The chain links TRBV30 to TRBJ1-1; perhaps TRBD1 as D (5 bases). V gave up 5 bases and J gave up 4 bases, with 11 bases separating them. CDR3 size: 12 residues. Germline CDR1 and CDR2: GTSNPN and SVGIG (reference sequence). CDR3 region: CAWGGGGTEAFF. In nucleotides, the CDR3 is TGTGCCTGGGGGGGAGGAGGCACTGAAGCTTTCTTT.

This clonotype was seen a single time. A single base separates this from a much larger clone, so it may be a read error. The chain recombines TRBV7-9 with TRBJ2-7, with 11 bases fitting TRBD1. The germline V gene encodes CDR1 SEHNR and CDR2 FQNEAQ (reference sequence). The CDR3 is made up of 16 amino acids. The CDR3 DNA is TGTGCCGGCAGCTTAGGCCCAGGACAGGGGGCCCACGAGCAGTACTTC. This encodes CAGSLGPGQGAHEQYF. Full variable domain (outside the CDR3, taken from reference TRBV7-9 and TRBJ2-7): DTGVSQNPRHKITKRGQNVTFRCDPISEHNRLYWYRQTLGQGPEFLTYFQNEAQLEKSRLLSDRFSAERPKGSFSTLEIQRTEQGDSAMYLCAGSLGPGQGAHEQYFGPGTRLTVT.

The V call is TRBV4-1, the J call TRBJ1-1; D might be TRBD1 (5 bases). Looked up from germline, CDR1 is MGHRA and CDR2 is YSYEKL. The CDR3 is 15 residues long. The V gene lost 2 bases and the J gene lost 1 base, with 11 bases spanning the gap. The CDR3 region is CASSQWRGTNTEAFF. Here the CDR3 DNA reads TGCGCCAGCAGCCAATGGCGGGGGACGAACACTGAAGCTTTCTTT.

Here the CDR3 reads CASSWGGVSYEQYF. Written as DNA, the CDR3 is TGTGCCAGCAGTTGGGGGGGCGTGTCCTACGAGCAGTACTTC. V and J are TRBV28 and TRBJ2-7, with a weak D call TRBD2 (7 bases). The CDR3 sequence is 14 residues long. Germline CDR1 MDHEN, CDR2 SYDVKM. Trimming removed 4 bases from V and 1 base from J, with 11 bases in between.

Regarding this clonotype: A read error may be the cause here, since a much bigger clone is one base away. The chain is built from TRBV12-3 or TRBV12-4 and TRBJ2-5, with D unclear. This CDR3 contains 13 residues. The CDR3 sequence is CASSHSYHETQYF. The CDR3 coding sequence is TGTGCCAGCAGTCACTCGTACCACGAGACCCAGTACTTC.

Concerning this clonotype: This may come from a read error, since a much larger clone is one base off. The chain is built from TRBV7-2 and TRBJ2-7; tentatively, D is TRBD2 (6 bases). Germline CDR1 is SGHTA and CDR2 is FQGNSA. The CDR3 runs 14 residues. Trimming left V 1 base short and J 5 bases short, with 12 bases between. For the CDR3, the DNA is TGTGCCAGCAGCTTAGGCCTCGGGGGTCACGAGCAGTACTTC. Protein sequence: CASSLGLGGHEQYF. Based on the CDR3 plus reference TRBV7-2 and TRBJ2-7, the full variable domain is GAGVSQSPSNKVTEKGKDVELRCDPISGHTALYWYRQSLGQGLEFLIYFQGNSAPDKSGLPSDRFSAERTGGSVSTLTIQRTQQEDSAVYLCASSLGLGGHEQYFGPGTRLTVT.

This clonotype was counted ten times or more. The chain joins TRBV29-1 to TRBJ2-5; 10 bases agree with TRBD2. Germline loops: CDR1 SQVTM, CDR2 ANQGSEA. V trimming: 6 bases; J trimming: 5 bases; junction bases outside the gene matches: 9. This CDR3 region has 14 residues. CDR3 in amino acids: CSVQAGGPGETQYF. CDR3 DNA: TGCAGCGTCCAAGCGGGGGGGCCCGGTGAGACCCAGTACTTC.

In the case of this clonotype: One end of the junction does not line up with germline, which may come from a read error. This chain uses TRBV30 with TRBJ2-2; D might be TRBD2 (5 bases). The germline gives CDR1 GTSNPN, CDR2 SVGIG (reference sequence). This CDR3 spans 14 amino acids. As DNA, the CDR3 is TGTGCCTGGAGTGTACTCGGGAACACCAGGGAGCTGTTTTTT. This translates into CAWSVLGNTRELFF.